There are many counts of the clone carrying this TCR beta chain. Its antigen is undetermined. The cDNA was synthesized by means of template-switch 5'RACE, which was carried out with 10-nucleotide random UMIs. TCRdb redid the calling of the 5' RACE reads with MiXCR, one entry per CDR3 protein. The sample carries 40,000 or so distinct CDR3 sequences, 2.5% recorded once. Germline V gene lookup returns CDR1 SGHRS and CDR2 YFSETQ. There are 15 residues in the CDR3. Germline trimming cut 0 bases from V and 3 bases from J; bases unmatched to any gene: 5. These data belong to a study of neurological immune-mediated disorders. Study-level findings and limits: Expansion of TCR clones was greatest in HTLV-1-associated myelopathy and smallest in multiple sclerosis, where it fell below that of healthy controls.

The receptor comes from a man between 50 and 59 years old with multiple sclerosis. This sequence joins TRBV5-1 and TRBJ2-5; 7 bases are shared with TRBD2. The sample comprised PBMCs. CDR3 protein: CASSLALGGEETQYF. CDR3 sequence (DNA): TGCGCCAGCAGCTTGGCCTTGGGAGGGGAAGAGACCCAGTACTTC.